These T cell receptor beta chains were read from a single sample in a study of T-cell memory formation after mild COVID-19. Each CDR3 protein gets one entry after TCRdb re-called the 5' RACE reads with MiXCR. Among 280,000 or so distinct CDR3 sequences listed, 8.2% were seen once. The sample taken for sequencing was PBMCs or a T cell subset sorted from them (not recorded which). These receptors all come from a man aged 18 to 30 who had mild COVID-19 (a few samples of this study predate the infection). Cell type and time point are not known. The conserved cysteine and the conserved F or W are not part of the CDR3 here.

cdr3_aa: ASSPIPITSGYNEQF; v_call: TRBV18
cdr3_aa: ASSYGGPNTGELF; v_call: TRBV5-1
cdr3_aa: ASGARDKETQY; v_call: TRBV27
cdr3_aa: ASSLAGQH; v_call: TRBV5-6
cdr3_aa: ASSQVRVGTEAF; v_call: TRBV4-3
cdr3_aa: ASSQRTTRDVLH; v_call: TRBV3-1
cdr3_aa: ASSQELAGGPSKQY; v_call: TRBV4-2
cdr3_aa: ASSLSREGKAEAF; v_call: TRBV5-1
cdr3_aa: ASSFRLAGGDTQY; v_call: TRBV12-3/TRBV12-4
cdr3_aa: SARSRGSSYEQY; v_call: TRBV20-1
cdr3_aa: ATSRDTGTGERAEAF; v_call: TRBV15
cdr3_aa: ASSQANGQETQY; v_call: TRBV3-1
cdr3_aa: ASSSLSGAQTQY; v_call: TRBV7-2
cdr3_aa: ASSQLSGGPSDTQY; v_call: TRBV4-2
cdr3_aa: TSSQDRGLAGGETQY; v_call: TRBV1
cdr3_aa: ATSDRLYNEQF; v_call: TRBV24-1
cdr3_aa: ASWTGRARDQPQH; v_call: TRBV6-2/TRBV6-3
cdr3_aa: AIRGQSGADTQY; v_call: TRBV10-3
cdr3_aa: ASSGQGVNYGYT; v_call: TRBV18
cdr3_aa: ATSRAGSKNTGELF; v_call: TRBV15
cdr3_aa: ASSLMAGGQPQH; v_call: TRBV12-3/TRBV12-4
cdr3_aa: ASSQGGRHTEAF; v_call: TRBV3-1
cdr3_aa: ATSEPDRVRGYT; v_call: TRBV24-1
cdr3_aa: ASTKLNNEQF; v_call: TRBV12-3/TRBV12-4
cdr3_aa: SARENRGNSPLH; v_call: TRBV20-1
cdr3_aa: ASGPGAVETQY; v_call: TRBV7-7
cdr3_aa: ASSQDSSYGYT; v_call: TRBV12-3/TRBV12-4
cdr3_aa: ASSQDPLSGGADTQY; v_call: TRBV4-2
cdr3_aa: ASSRGVGTQY; v_call: TRBV7-2
cdr3_aa: ASSYLGQGEGYGYT; v_call: TRBV6-6